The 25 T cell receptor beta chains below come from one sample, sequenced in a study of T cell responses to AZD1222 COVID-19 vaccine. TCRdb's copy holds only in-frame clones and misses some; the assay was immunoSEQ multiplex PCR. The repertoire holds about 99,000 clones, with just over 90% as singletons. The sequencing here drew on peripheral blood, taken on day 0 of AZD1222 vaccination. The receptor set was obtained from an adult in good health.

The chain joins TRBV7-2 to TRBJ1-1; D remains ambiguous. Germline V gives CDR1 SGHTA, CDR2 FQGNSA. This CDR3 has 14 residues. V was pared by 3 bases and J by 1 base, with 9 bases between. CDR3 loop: CASSFVSGNTEAFF. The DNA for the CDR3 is TGTGCCAGCAGCTTCGTTTCCGGGAACACTGAAGCTTTCTTT.

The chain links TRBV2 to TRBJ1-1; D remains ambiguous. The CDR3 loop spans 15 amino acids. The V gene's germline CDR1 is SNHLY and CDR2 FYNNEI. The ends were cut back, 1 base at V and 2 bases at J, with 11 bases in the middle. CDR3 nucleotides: TGTGCCAGCAGTGAAGGGCGGGCAAGCAACACTGAAGCTTTCTTT. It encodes CASSEGRASNTEAFF. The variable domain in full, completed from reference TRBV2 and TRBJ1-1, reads EPEVTQTPSHQVTQMGQEVILRCVPISNHLYFYWYRQILGQKVEFLVSFYNNEISEKSEIFDDQFSVERPDGSNFTLKIRSTKLEDSAMYFCASSEGRASNTEAFFGQGTRLTVV.

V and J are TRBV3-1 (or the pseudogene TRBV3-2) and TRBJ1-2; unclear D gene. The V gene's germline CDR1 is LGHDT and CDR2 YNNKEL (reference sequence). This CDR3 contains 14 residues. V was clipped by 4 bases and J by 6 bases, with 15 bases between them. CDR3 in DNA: TGTGCCAGCAGCCGATCCTTTAACCGAGATGGCTACACCTTC. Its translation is CASSRSFNRDGYTF.

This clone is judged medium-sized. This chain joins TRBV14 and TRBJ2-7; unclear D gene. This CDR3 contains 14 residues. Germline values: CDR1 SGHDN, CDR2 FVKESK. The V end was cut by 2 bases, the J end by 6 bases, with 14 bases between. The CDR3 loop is CASSQFEGVGEQYF. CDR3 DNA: TGTGCCAGCAGCCAATTTGAAGGAGTTGGCGAGCAGTACTTC.

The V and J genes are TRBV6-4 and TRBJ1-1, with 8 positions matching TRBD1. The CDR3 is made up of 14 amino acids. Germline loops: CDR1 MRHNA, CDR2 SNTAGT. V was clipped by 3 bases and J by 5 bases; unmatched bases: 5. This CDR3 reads CASSEQGGRTEAFF. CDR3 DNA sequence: TGTGCCAGCAGTGAACAGGGGGGAAGAACTGAAGCTTTCTTT.

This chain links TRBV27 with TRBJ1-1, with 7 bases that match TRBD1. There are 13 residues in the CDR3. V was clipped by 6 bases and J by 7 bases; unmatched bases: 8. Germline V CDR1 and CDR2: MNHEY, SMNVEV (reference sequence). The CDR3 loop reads CASRTQGGFEAFF. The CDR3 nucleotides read TGTGCCAGCAGGACCCAGGGGGGGTTTGAAGCTTTCTTT.

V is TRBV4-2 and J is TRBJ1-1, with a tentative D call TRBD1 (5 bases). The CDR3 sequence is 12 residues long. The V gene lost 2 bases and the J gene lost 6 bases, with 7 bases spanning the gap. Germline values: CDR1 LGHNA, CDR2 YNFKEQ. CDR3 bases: TGTGCCAGCAGCCAATCAGGGCCTGAAGCTTTCTTT. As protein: CASSQSGPEAFF.

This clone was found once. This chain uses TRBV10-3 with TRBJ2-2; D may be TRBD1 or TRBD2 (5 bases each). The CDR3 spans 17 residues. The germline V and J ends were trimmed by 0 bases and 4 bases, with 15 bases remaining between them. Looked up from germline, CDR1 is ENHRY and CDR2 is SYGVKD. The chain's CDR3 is CAISESVGEMATGELFF. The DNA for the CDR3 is TGTGCCATCAGTGAGTCCGTGGGGGAGATGGCCACCGGGGAGCTGTTTTTT.

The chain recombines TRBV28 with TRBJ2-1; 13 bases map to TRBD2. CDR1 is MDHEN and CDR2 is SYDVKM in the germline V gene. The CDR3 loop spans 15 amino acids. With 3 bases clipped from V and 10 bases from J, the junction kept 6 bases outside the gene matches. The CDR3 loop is CASSLVGLAGPEQFF. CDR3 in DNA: TGTGCCAGCAGTTTGGTGGGACTAGCGGGACCCGAGCAGTTCTTC.

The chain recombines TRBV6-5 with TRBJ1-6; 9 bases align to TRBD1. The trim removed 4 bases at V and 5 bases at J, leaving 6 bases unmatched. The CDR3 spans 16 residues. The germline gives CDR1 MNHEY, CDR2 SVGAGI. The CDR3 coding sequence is TGTGCCAGCAGTTCAATTCGGGACAGGGATAATTCACCCCTCCACTTT. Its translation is CASSSIRDRDNSPLHF.

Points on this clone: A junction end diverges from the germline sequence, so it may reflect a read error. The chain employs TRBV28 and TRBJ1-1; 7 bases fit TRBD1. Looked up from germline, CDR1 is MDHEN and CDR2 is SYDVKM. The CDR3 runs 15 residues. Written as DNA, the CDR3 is TGTGCCAGCAGTCTATGGGAGGGGGCCAACACTGAAGCTTTCTTT. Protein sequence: CASSLWEGANTEAFF.

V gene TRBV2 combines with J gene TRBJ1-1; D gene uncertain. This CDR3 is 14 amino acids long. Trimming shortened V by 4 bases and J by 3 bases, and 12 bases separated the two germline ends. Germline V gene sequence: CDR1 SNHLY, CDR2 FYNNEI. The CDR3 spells CASSGRDGDTEAFF. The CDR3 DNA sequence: TGTGCCAGCAGTGGCCGCGACGGAGACACTGAAGCTTTCTTT.

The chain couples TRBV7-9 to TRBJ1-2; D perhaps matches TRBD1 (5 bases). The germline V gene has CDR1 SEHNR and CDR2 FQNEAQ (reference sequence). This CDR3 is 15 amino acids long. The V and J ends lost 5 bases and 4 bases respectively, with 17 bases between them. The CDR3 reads CASSRDYSRTYGYTF. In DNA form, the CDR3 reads TGTGCCAGCAGCCGGGACTATTCCAGGACCTATGGCTACACCTTC.

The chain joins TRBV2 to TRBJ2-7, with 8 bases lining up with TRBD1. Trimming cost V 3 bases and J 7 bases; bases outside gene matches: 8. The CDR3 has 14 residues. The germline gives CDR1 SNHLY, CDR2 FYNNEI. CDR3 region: CASSDRQGAGEQYF. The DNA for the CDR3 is TGTGCCAGCAGTGATCGCCAGGGGGCGGGAGAGCAGTACTTC. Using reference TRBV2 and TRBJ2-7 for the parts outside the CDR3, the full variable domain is EPEVTQTPSHQVTQMGQEVILRCVPISNHLYFYWYRQILGQKVEFLVSFYNNEISEKSEIFDDQFSVERPDGSNFTLKIRSTKLEDSAMYFCASSDRQGAGEQYFGPGTRLTVT.

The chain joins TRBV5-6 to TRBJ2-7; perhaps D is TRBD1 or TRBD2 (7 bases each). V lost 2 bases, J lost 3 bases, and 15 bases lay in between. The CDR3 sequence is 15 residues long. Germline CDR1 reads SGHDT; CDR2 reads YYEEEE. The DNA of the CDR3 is TGTGCCAGCAGCTTACCAGGGGGGAGGGACTACGAGCAGTACTTC. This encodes CASSLPGGRDYEQYF.

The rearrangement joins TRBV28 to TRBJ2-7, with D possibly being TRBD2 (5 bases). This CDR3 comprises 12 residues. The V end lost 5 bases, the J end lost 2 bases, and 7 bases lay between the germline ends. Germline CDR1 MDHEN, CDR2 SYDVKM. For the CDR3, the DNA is TGTGCCAGCAGTCTACTAGCCTACGAGCAGTACTTC. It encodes CASSLLAYEQYF.

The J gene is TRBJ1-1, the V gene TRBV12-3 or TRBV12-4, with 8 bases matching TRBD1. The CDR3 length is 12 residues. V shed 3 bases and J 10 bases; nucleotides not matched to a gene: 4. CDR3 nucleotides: TGTGCCAGCAGTTTTGGGACAGGCGCAGCTTTCTTT. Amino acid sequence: CASSFGTGAAFF.

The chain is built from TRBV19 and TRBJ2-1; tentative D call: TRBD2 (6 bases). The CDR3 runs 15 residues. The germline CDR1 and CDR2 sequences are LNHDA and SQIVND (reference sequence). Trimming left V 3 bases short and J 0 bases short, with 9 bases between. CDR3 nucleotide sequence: TGTGCCAGTAGTATCGGGCGGGGCTCCTACAATGAGCAGTTCTTC. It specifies CASSIGRGSYNEQFF.

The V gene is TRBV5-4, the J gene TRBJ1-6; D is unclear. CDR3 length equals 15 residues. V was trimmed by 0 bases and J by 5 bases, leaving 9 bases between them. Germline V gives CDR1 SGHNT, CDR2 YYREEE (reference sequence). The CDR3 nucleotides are TGTGCCAGCAGCTTGGGGGAATTCGATAATTCACCCCTCCACTTT. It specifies CASSLGEFDNSPLHF. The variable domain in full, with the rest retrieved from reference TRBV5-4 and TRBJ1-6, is ETGVTQSPTHLIKTRGQQVTLRCSSQSGHNTVSWYQQALGQGPQFIFQYYREEENGRGNFPPRFSGLQFPNYSSELNVNALELDDSALYLCASSLGEFDNSPLHFGNGTRLTVT.

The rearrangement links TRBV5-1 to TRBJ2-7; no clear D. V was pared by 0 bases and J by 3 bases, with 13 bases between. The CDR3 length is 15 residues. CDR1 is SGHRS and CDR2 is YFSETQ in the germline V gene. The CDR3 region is CASSLDVGYNYEQYF. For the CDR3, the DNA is TGCGCCAGCAGCTTGGATGTCGGGTATAACTACGAGCAGTACTTC.

Here the CDR3 DNA reads TGTGCCGGCCAGACAGGGGTTAATGAAAAACTGTTTTTT. Protein: CAGQTGVNEKLFF. The genes are TRBV21-1 and TRBJ1-4; TRBD1 was called by the table and not checked on the DNA. TRBV21-1 is deemed a pseudogene. The CDR3 has 13 residues.

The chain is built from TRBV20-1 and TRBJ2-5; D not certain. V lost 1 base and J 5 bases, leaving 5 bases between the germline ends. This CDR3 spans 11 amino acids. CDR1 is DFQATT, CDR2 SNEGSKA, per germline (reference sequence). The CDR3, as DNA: TGCAGTGCTAGAGTTAAGGAGACCCAGTACTTC. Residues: CSARVKETQYF.

The CDR3 sequence: CASSQGRASGYEQYF. CDR3 bases: TGCGCCAGCAGCCAAGGAAGGGCTAGCGGCTACGAGCAGTACTTC. The chain carries TRBV4-3 and TRBJ2-7; 7 positions match TRBD2. V lost 1 base and J lost 3; bases outside the gene matches: 6. Germline CDR1 is LGHNA and CDR2 is YSLEER. This CDR3 is built from 15 residues.

The DNA of the CDR3 is TGTGCCAGCAGTGAACGTACAGGGGGCGGTCAGCCCCAGCATTTT. Residues: CASSERTGGGQPQHF. The rearrangement links TRBV6-1 to TRBJ1-5; 9 positions agree with TRBD1. From germline, CDR1 is MNHNS and CDR2 SASEGT. Trimming removed 2 bases from V and 6 bases from J; junction bases left unmatched: 5. This CDR3 region has 15 residues.

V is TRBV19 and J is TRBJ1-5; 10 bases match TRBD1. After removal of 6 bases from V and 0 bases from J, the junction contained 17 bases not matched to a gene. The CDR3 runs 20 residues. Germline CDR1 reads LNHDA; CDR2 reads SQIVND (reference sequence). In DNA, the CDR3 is TGTGCCAGTAGATCAATCTCCCCTTGGGACAGGGGCAATAGCAATCAGCCCCAGCATTTT. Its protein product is CASRSISPWDRGNSNQPQHF.